This T cell receptor (beta chain) is from a study of shared clonotypes between healthy human individuals. Regarding the study as a whole: Only blood was sampled; tissue repertoires likely differ. The authors expected sequencing depth to affect clonotype sharing among donors.

The protocol was immunoSEQ multiplex PCR, while the TCRdb copy is restricted to in-frame clones and leaves out a portion. Of 230,000 or so clones listed, 65% are singletons. This CDR3 has 18 amino acids. After removal of 1 base from V and 0 bases from J, the junction contained 9 bases not matched to a gene. The V gene's germline CDR1 is MNHEY and CDR2 SMNVEV (reference sequence). None of the donors, who were healthy HIV-negative adults, had recently had acute infections or vaccinations. As to this clone: Its antigen is still unknown.

Sequenced: memory CD4+ T cells sorted from blood. The subset: CD45RA-negative fraction. The clonotype comes from a man younger than 40 in good health. The V and J genes are TRBV27 and TRBJ2-1; 7 nucleotides line up with TRBD2. CDR3 protein: CASSLWPGRGSSYNEQFF. CDR3 DNA sequence: TGTGCCAGCAGTTTATGGCCCGGGCGGGGGAGCTCCTACAATGAGCAGTTCTTC.